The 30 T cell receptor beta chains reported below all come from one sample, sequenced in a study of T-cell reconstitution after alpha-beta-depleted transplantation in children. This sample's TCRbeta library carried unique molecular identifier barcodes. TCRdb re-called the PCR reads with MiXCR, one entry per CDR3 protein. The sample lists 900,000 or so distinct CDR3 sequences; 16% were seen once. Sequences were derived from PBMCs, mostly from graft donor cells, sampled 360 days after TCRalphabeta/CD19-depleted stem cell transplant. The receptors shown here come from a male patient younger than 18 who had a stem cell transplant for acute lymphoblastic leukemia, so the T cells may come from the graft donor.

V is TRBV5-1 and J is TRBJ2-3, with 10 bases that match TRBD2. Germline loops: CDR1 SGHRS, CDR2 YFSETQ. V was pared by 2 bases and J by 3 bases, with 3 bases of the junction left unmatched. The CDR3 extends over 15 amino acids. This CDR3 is CASSFGLAVTDTQYF. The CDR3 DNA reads TGCGCCAGCAGCTTCGGACTAGCGGTGACAGATACGCAGTATTTT.

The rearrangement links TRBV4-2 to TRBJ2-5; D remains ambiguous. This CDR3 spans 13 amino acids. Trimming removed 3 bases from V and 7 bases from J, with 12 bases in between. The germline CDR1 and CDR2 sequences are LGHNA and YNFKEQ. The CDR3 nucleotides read TGTGCCAGCAGCCACCGGGCCCTGCGGACCCAGTACTTC. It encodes CASSHRALRTQYF.

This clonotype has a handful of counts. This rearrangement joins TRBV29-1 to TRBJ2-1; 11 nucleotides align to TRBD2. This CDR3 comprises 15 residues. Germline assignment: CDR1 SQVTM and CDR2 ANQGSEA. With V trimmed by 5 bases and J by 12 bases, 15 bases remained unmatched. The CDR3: CSVTTSSGGPVGQFF. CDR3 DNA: TGCAGCGTTACCACATCTAGCGGGGGGCCCGTGGGGCAGTTCTTC.

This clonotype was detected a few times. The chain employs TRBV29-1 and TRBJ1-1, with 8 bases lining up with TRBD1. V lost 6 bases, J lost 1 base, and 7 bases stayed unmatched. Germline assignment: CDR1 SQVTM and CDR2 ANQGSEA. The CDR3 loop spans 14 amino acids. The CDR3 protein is CSVNRDRTNTEAFF. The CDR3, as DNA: TGCAGCGTCAATCGGGACAGGACGAACACTGAAGCTTTCTTT.

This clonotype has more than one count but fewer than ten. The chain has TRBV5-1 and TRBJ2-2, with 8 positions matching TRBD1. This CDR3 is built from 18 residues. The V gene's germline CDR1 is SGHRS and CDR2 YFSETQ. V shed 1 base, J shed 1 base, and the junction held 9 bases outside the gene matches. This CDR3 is CASSLFDRGFVNTGELFF. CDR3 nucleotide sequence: TGCGCCAGCAGCTTGTTTGACAGGGGTTTCGTGAACACCGGGGAGCTGTTTTTT.

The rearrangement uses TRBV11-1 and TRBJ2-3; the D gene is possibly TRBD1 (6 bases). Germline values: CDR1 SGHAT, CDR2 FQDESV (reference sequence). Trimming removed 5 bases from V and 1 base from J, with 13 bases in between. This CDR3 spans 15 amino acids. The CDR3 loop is CASSGGLRGTDTQYF. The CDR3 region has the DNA TGTGCCAGCAGCGGGGGCCTGCGGGGCACAGATACGCAGTATTTT.

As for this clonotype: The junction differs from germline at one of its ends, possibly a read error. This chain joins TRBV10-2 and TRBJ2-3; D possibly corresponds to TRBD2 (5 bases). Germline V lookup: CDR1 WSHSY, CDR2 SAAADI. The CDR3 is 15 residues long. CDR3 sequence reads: CATDSPRHRTDTQYF. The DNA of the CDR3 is TGCGCCACGGACTCCCCACGTCACCGCACGGATACGCAGTATTTT.

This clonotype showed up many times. CDR3 loop: CASSWGLLGSYNEQFF. CDR3 nucleotides: TGCGCCAGCAGTTGGGGACTTTTAGGCTCCTACAATGAGCAGTTCTTC. This chain connects TRBV5-1 to TRBJ2-1, with D perhaps matching TRBD2 (6 bases). The CDR3 spans 16 residues. Trimming pared 5 bases from V and 0 bases from J, leaving 15 bases between. Looked up from germline, CDR1 is SGHRS and CDR2 is YFSETQ.

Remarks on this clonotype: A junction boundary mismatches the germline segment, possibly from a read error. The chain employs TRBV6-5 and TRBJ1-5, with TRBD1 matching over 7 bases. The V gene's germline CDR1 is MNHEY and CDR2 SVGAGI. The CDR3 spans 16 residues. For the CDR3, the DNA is TGTGTCAGCAGTTCCCAGAGGGGGCTCGTCGGGCAGCCCCAGCATTTT. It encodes CVSSSQRGLVGQPQHF.

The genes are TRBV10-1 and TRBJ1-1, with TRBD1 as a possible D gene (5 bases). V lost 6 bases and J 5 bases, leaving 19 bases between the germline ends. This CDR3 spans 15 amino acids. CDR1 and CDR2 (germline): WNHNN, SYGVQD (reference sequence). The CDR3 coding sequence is TGCGCCAGCAGAGCTTCGGGGGTACCGGAGACTGAAGCTTTCTTT. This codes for CASRASGVPETEAFF.

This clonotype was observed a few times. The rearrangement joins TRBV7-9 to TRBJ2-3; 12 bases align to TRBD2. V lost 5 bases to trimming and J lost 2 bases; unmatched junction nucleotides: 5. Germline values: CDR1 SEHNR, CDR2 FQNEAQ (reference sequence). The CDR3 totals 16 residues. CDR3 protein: CASSLRTSGNTDTQYF. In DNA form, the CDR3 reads TGTGCCAGCAGCCTCCGGACTAGCGGGAACACAGATACGCAGTATTTT.

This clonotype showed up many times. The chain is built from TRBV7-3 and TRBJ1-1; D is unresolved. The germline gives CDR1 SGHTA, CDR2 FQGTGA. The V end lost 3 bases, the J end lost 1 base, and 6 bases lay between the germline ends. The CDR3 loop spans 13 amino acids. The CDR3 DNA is TGTGCCAGCAGCTTGTCAGAGAACACTGAAGCTTTCTTT. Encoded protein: CASSLSENTEAFF.

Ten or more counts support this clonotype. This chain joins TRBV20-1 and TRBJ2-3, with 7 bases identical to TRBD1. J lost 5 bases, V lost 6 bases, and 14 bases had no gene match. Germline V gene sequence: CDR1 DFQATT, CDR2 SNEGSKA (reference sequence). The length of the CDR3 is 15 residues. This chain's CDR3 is CSARPKGARGDTQYF. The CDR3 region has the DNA TGCAGTGCCCGCCCTAAGGGGGCGAGGGGAGATACGCAGTATTTT.

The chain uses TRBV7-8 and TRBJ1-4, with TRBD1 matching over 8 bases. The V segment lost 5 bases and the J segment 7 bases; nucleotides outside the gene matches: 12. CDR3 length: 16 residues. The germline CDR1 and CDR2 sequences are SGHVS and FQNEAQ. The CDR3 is CASSEGQGGNGEKLFF. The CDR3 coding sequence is TGTGCCAGCAGCGAAGGACAGGGCGGGAACGGTGAAAAACTGTTTTTT.

CDR3 region: CASTVRPRNQETQYF. The CDR3 DNA reads as TGTGCCAGCACCGTCAGGCCCCGTAACCAAGAGACCCAGTACTTC. The J gene is TRBJ2-5, the V gene TRBV7-2; D is undetermined. The CDR3 length is 15 residues. V gave up 7 bases and J gave up 0 bases, with 15 bases separating them. CDR1 and CDR2 (germline): SGHTA, FQGNSA. Full variable domain (remainder filled in from reference TRBV7-2 and TRBJ2-5): GAGVSQSPSNKVTEKGKDVELRCDPISGHTALYWYRQSLGQGLEFLIYFQGNSAPDKSGLPSDRFSAERTGGSVSTLTIQRTQQEDSAVYLCASTVRPRNQETQYFGPGTRLLVL.

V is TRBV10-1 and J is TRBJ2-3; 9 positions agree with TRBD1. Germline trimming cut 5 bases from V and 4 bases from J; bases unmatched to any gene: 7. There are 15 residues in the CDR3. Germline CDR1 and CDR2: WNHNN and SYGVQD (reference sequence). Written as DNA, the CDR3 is TGCGCCAGCAGTCCCACCGGGACAGGGTCAGATACGCAGTATTTT. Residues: CASSPTGTGSDTQYF.

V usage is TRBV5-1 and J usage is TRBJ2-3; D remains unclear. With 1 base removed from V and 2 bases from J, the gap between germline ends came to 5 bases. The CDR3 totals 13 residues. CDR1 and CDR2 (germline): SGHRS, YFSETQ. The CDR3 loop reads CASSLPITDTQYF. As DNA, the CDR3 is TGCGCCAGCAGCTTGCCCATCACAGATACGCAGTATTTT.

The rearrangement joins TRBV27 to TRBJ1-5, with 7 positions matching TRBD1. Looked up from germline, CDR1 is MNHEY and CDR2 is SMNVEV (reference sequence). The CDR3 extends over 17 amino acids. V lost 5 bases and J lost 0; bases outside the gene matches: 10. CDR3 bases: TGTGCCAGCAGTAGATCCGGGACAGTGTTTAGCAATCAGCCCCAGCATTTT. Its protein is CASSRSGTVFSNQPQHF.

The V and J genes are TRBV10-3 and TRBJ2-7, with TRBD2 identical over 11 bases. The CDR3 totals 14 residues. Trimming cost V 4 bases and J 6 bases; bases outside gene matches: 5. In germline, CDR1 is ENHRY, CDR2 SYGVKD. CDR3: CAISVLAGAGEQYF. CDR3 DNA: TGTGCCATCAGTGTACTAGCGGGAGCAGGCGAGCAGTACTTC.

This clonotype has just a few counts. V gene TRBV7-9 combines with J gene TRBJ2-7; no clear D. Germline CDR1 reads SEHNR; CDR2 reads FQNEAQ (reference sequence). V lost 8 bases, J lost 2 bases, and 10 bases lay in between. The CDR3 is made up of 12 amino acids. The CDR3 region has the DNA TGTGCCAGCGGCACAGTGACCTACGAGCAGTACTTC. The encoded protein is CASGTVTYEQYF.

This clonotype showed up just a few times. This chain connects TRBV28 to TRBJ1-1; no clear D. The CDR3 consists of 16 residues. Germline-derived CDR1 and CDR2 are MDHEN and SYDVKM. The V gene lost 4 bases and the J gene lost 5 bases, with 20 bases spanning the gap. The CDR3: CASSSPRFGSKTEAFF. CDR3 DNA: TGTGCCAGCAGTTCTCCGAGGTTCGGGAGTAAGACTGAAGCTTTCTTT.

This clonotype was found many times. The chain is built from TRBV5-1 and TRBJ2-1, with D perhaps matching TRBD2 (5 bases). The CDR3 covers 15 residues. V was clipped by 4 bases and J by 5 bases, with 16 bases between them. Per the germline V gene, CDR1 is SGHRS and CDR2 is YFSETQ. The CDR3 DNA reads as TGCGCCAGCAGCCACGGGAAGCGTTTAAACAATGAGCAGTTCTTC. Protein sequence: CASSHGKRLNNEQFF.

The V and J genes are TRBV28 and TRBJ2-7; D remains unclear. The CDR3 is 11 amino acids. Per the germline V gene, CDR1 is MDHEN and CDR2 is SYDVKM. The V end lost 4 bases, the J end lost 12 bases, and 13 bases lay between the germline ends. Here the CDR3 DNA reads TGTGCCAGCAGTTACTTATCCCGTACGTACTTC. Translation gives CASSYLSRTYF.

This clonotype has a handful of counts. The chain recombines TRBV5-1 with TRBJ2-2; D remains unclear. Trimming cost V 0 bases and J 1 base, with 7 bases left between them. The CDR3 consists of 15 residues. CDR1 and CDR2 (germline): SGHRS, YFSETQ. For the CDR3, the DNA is TGCGCCAGCAGCTTGGTGGAACTGAACACCGGGGAGCTGTTTTTT. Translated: CASSLVELNTGELFF.

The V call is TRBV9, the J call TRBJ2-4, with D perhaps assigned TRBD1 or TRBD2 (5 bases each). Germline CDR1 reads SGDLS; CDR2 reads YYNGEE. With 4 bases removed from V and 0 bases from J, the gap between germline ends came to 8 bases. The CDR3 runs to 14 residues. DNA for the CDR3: TGTGCCAGCAGCCGGGGCGTAGCCAAAAACATTCAGTACTTC. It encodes CASSRGVAKNIQYF.

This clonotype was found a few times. The CDR3 loop reads CSARRGRLGETQYF. Here the CDR3 DNA reads TGCAGTGCACGCAGGGGGAGACTGGGAGAGACCCAGTACTTC. The J gene is TRBJ2-5, the V gene TRBV20-1; 7 nucleotides line up with TRBD1. CDR3 length: 14 amino acids. Germline assignment: CDR1 DFQATT and CDR2 SNEGSKA (reference sequence). The ends lost 6 bases at V and 4 bases at J; junction bases unmatched: 11.

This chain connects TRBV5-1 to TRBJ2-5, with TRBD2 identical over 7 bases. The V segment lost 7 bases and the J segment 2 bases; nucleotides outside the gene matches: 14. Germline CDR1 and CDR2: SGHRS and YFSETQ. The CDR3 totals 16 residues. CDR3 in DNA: TGCGCCAGCTGTCCTTCCGGGGGGAGTCGTCAAGAGACCCAGTACTTC. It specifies CASCPSGGSRQETQYF.

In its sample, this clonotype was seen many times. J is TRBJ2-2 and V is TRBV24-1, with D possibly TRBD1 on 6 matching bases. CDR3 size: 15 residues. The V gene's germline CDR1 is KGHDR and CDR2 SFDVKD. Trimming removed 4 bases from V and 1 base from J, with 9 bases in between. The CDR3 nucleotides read TGTGCCACCAGTGAAAGGACAGAGAACACCGGGGAGCTGTTTTTT. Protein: CATSERTENTGELFF.

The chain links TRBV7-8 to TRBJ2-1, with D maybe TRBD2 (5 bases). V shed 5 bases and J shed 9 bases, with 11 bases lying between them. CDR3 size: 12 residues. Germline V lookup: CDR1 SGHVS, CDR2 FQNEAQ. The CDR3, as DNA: TGTGCCAGCAGCGGACTCGCAGGTGAGCAGTTCTTC. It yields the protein CASSGLAGEQFF.

The CDR3 loop is CASSLDGGSGGYTF. The CDR3 bases are TGTGCCAGCAGCCTCGATGGTGGATCGGGCGGCTACACCTTC. The rearrangement links TRBV7-3 to TRBJ1-2; D gene uncertain. Germline V gene sequence: CDR1 SGHTA, CDR2 FQGTGA. The CDR3 is 14 residues long. The V end lost 5 bases, the J end lost 8 bases, and 18 bases lay between the germline ends.